This T cell receptor (beta chain) was captured in a study of T-cell reconstitution after alpha-beta-depleted transplantation in children (dated by TCRdb to 2015 to 2016). For the wider study: Using TCR repertoire profiling, the study followed T-cell immune reconstitution in a quantitative way in children after TCRalphabeta/CD19-depleted allogeneic hematopoietic cell transplantation.

Points the paper makes about the study in general: About two months after transplant, the apparently early recovery of alphabetaT-cell counts reportedly depended on just several hundred clones that had expanded rapidly and came from non-depleted graft cells. Hyperexpanded clone frequencies declined over subsequent months; after one year, T-cell counts and TCRbeta diversity were mostly attributed to newly produced T cells. The high TCRbeta diversity at day 60 in some patients was ascribed to recipient T cells and intrathymic progenitors that had survived conditioning.

The library was obtained by PCR. Instrument used: Illumina HiSeq 2500. To normalize quantification of the TCRbeta repertoire, the TCR libraries were built with molecular barcoding that relied on unique molecular identifiers. Starting from the raw public reads, TCRdb applied fastp trimming at Q25, assembled clones with MiXCR and retained in-frame beta chains. Entries are consolidated by CDR3 protein sequence, retaining the most common genes and DNA. This sample has more than 200,000 distinct CDR3 sequences in its table, and more than 20% of those were observed once. Of the sample, 4.8% falls within the top ten clones. This specimen's treatment or condition label, per the study, means: allogeneic hematopoietic cell transplantation with graft depleted of TCRalphabeta T cells and CD19 B cells. Transplant recipients were children who received TCRalphabeta/CD19-depleted allogeneic hematopoietic cell grafts.

Taken from cysteine to phenylalanine, the CDR3 has 17 residues. Only the CDR3 region is kept as DNA, spanning 51 bases read in frame from base 1. Germline trimming amounts to 5 bases on V and 2 bases on J, with 6 as the count of junction bases outside the gene matches. Via the germline V gene (reference sequence), CDR1 is LNHNV and CDR2 YYDKDF. In regard to this clonotype: Its antigen remains undetermined. No much larger clone is present one base from it, and per-base qualities are unavailable.

The sequence derives from a female patient between 2 and 15 years old who had a stem cell transplant for congenital amegakaryocytic thrombocytopenia, so the T cells may come from the graft donor. The chain is assembled from TRBV15 and TRBJ2-3, with 14 central nucleotides matching TRBD2. The sequences come from PBMCs, mostly from graft donor cells, collected 360 days after TCRalphabeta/CD19-depleted stem cell transplant. The DNA is as follows: TGTGCCACCAGCCAGGGACTAGCGGGAGCCTCCACAGATACGCAGTATTTT. It codes for CATSQGLAGASTDTQYF.